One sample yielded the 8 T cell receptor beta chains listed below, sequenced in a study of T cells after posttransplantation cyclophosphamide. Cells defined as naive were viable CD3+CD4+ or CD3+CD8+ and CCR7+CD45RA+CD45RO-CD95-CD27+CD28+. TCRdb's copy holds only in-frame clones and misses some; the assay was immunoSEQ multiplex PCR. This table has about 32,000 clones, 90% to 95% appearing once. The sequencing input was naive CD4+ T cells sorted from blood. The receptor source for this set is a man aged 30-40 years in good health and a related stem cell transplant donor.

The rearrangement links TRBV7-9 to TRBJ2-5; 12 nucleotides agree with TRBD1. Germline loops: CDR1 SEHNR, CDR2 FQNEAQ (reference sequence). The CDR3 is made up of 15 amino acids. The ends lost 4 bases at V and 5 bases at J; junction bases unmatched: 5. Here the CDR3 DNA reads TGTGCCAGCAGCTCGGGACAGGGGGCTGATGAGACCCAGTACTTC. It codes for CASSSGQGADETQYF.

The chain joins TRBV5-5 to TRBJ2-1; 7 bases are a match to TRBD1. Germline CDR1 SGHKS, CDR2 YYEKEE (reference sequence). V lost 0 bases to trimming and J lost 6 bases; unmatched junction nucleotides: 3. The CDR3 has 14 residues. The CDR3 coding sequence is TGTGCCAGCAGCTTGGGACAGGGTCCCAATGAGCAGTTCTTC. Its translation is CASSLGQGPNEQFF.

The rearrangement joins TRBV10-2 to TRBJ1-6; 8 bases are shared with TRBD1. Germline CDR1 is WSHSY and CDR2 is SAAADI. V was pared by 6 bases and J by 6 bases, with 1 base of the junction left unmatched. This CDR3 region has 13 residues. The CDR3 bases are TGCGCCAGCAGGCAGGGGGCTAATTCACCCCTCCACTTT. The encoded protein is CASRQGANSPLHF.

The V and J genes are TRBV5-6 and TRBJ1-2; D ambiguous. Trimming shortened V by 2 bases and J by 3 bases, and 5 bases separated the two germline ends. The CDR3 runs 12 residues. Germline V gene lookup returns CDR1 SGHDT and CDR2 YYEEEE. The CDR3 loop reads CASSFRDYGYTF. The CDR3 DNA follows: TGTGCCAGCAGCTTCCGGGACTATGGCTACACCTTC.

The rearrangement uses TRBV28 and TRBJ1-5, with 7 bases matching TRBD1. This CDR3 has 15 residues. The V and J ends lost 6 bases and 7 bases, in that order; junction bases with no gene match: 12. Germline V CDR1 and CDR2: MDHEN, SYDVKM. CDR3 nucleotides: TGTGCCAGCAGCCCGACAGGGTCCGCTAGGCAGCCCCAGCATTTT. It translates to CASSPTGSARQPQHF.

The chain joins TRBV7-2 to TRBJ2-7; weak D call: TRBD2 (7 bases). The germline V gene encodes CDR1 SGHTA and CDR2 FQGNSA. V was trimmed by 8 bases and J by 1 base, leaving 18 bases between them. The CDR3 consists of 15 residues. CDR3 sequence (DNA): TGTGCCAGCTCTCCAGTGGGGGGGCCATCCTACGAGCAGTACTTC. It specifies CASSPVGGPSYEQYF.

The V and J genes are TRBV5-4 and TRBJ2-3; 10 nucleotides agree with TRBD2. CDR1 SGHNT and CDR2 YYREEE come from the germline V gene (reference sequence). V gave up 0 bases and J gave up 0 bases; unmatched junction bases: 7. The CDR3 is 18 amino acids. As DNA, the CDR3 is TGTGCCAGCAGCTTGGAGGCTAGCGGGGGCACTAGCACAGATACGCAGTATTTT. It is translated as CASSLEASGGTSTDTQYF.

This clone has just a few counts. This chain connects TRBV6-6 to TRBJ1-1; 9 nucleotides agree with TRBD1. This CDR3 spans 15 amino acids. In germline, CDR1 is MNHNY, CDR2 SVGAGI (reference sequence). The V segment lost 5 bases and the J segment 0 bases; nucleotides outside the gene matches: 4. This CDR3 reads CASSDRTGVNTEAFF. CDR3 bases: TGTGCCAGCAGTGATAGGACAGGGGTGAACACTGAAGCTTTCTTT.